The 3 T cell receptor beta chains in this list originate from one sample, sequenced in a study of blood T cell repertoires in COVID-19. The data were produced by immunoSEQ multiplex PCR, yet TCRdb's version contains in-frame clones alone and is incomplete. Among roughly 97,000 clones listed, 84% were seen once. Sequenced input: peripheral blood. The origin of the receptors is a man between 60 and 75 years old with acute or convalescent COVID-19.

This clone was picked up one time. The CDR3: CASSLQGGNTEAFF. CDR3 sequence (DNA): TGTGCCAGCAGTTTACAGGGGGGGAACACTGAAGCTTTCTTT. This sequence joins TRBV28 and TRBJ1-1; 7 bases are a match to TRBD1. V was pared by 2 bases and J by 1 base, with 1 base of the junction left unmatched. This CDR3 is 14 amino acids long. Germline V gives CDR1 MDHEN, CDR2 SYDVKM.

The rearrangement joins TRBV4-1 to TRBJ1-5; 9 nucleotides agree with TRBD1. The CDR3 is made up of 18 amino acids. Germline CDR1 and CDR2: MGHRA and YSYEKL. With 2 bases clipped from V and 4 bases from J, the junction kept 12 bases outside the gene matches. The CDR3: CASSQFFGGGQGNQPQHF. In DNA, the CDR3 is TGCGCCAGCAGCCAATTTTTTGGGGGGGGACAGGGAAATCAGCCCCAGCATTTT.

This clone showed up just a few times. Relative to the germline gene, one junction end is altered; a read error may explain this. This sequence joins TRBV2 and TRBJ2-5, with TRBD1 matching over 11 bases. The germline CDR1 and CDR2 sequences are SNHLY and FYNNEI. This CDR3 region has 15 residues. The CDR3 nucleotides read TGTGCCAGCAGGGAAGGGGACAGGGGGTGGGAGACCCAGTACTTC. Its protein product is CASREGDRGWETQYF.